This TCR beta chain derives from a study of T cell repertoires in cytomegalovirus infection (dated by TCRdb to between 2017 and 2020). Turning to the overall study: The peptide stimulations were aimed at well-studied HLA-B-restricted epitopes as well as recently identified HLA-C-restricted CMV epitopes, whose presentation resists viral immunomodulation. Donor HLA type was relevant to the analysis, as public TCR beta signatures indicated carriage of CMV infection together with the matching HLA type. The paper as a whole reports these results and caveats: In both this cohort and an independent cohort of several hundred donors, the cumulative frequency of public TCR beta family members distinguished carriers of CMV infection plus the relevant HLA type. The ex vivo response was dominated by HLA-C-restricted CMV-specific TCR beta clonotypes, and the single most frequent clonotype in two of eight donors was supplied by these HLA-C-restricted clonotypes.

The CDR3 covers 14 residues, taking in both the cysteine and the phenylalanine. Only CDR3 DNA remains: 42 bases, in frame from the first base. V loses 5 bases, J loses 5 bases, and the germline ends lie 15 bases apart. The meaning of the sample's treatment or condition label: in vitro stimulation with specific CMV peptide epitopes to enrich CMV-specific T cells. This clonotype came up many times. Its antigen is not yet known. Base quality data are lacking; no much larger clone is found one base away. Sequenced on an Illumina HiSeq 1500. TCRdb reran the public reads through fastp at Q25 and MiXCR, keeping productive beta chains. When rows share a CDR3 protein, they turn into one entry using the most common DNA and genes. The sample data list about 400,000 distinct CDR3 sequences, and nearly 35% of these were observed just once. The biggest ten clones account for approximately 13% of the sample.

This receptor chain uses TRBV12-3 or TRBV12-4 and TRBJ1-1; the D segment cannot be called with confidence. This receptor was taken from a human donor in good health (CMV status not recorded). Some clones in this sample may be carry-over from other donors' samples. The sample was cultured PBMCs, taken from culture after CMV antigen stimulation. The sequenced DNA: TGTGCCAGCAGTCCGAAAAGGGAACGGACTGAAGCTTTCTTT. Its protein reads: CASSPKRERTEAFF.